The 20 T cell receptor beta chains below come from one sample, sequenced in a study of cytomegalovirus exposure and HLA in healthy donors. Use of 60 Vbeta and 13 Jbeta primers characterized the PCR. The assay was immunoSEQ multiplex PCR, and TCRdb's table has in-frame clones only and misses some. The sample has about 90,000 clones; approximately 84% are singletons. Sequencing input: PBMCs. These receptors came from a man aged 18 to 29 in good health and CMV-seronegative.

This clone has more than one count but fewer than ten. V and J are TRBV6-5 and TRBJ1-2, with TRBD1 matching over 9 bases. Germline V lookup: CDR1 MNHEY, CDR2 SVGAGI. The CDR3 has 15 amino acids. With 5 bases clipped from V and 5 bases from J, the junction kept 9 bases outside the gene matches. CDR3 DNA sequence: TGTGCCAGCAGTAGAAAGGACAGGGGTTTATATGGCTACACCTTC. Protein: CASSRKDRGLYGYTF.

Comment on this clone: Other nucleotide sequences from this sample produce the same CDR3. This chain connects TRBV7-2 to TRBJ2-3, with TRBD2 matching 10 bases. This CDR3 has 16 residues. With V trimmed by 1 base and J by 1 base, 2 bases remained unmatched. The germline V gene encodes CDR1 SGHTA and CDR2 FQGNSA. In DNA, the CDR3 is TGTGCCAGCAGCTTAGTGGGGACTAGCGGCACAGATACGCAGTATTTT. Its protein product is CASSLVGTSGTDTQYF.

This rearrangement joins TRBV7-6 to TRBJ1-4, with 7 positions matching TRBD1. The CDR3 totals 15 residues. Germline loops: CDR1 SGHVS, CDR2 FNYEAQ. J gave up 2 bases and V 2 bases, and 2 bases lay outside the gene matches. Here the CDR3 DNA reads TGTGCCAGCAGCTTATTACAGGGGACTAATGAAAAACTGTTTTTT. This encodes CASSLLQGTNEKLFF. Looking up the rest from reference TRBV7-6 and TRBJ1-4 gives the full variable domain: GAGVSQSPRYKVTKRGQDVALRCDPISGHVSLYWYRQALGQGPEFLTYFNYEAQQDKSGLPNDRFSAERPEGSISTLTIQRTEQRDSAMYRCASSLLQGTNEKLFFGSGTQLSVL.

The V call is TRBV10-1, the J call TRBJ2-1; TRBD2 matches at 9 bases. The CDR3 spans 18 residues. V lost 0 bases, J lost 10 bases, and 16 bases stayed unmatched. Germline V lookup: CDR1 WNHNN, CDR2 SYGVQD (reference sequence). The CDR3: CASSESAGKAGGPWEQFF. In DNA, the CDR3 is TGCGCCAGCAGTGAGTCAGCGGGAAAAGCGGGAGGCCCATGGGAGCAGTTCTTC.

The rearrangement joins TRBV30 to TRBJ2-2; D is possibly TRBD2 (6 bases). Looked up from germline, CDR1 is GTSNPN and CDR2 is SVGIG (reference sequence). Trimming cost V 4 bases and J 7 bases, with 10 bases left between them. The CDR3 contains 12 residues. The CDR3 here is CAWNPAGGELFF. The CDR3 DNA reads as TGTGCCTGGAACCCAGCGGGCGGGGAGCTGTTTTTT.

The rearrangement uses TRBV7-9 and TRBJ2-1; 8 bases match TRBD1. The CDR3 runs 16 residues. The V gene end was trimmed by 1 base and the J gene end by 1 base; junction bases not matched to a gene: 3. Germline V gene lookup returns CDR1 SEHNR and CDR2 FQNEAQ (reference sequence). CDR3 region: CASSLGTGSSYNEQFF. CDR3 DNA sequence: TGTGCCAGCAGCTTAGGGACAGGGAGTTCCTACAATGAGCAGTTCTTC.

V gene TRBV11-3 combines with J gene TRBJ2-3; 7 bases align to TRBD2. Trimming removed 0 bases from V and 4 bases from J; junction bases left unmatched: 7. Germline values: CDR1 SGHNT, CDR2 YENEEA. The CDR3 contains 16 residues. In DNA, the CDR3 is TGTGCCAGCAGCTTAGATGCGGGAGCGGTGGCAGATACGCAGTATTTT. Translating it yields CASSLDAGAVADTQYF. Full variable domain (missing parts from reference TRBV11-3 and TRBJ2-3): EAGVVQSPRYKIIEKKQPVAFWCNPISGHNTLYWYLQNLGQGPELLIRYENEEAVDDSQLPKDRFSAERLKGVDSTLKIQPAELGDSAVYLCASSLDAGAVADTQYFGPGTRLTVL.

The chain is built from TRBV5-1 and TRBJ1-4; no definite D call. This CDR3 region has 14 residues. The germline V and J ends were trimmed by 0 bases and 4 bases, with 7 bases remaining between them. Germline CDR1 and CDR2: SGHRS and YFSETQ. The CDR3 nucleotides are TGCGCCAGCAGCTTGGGGGCGGGTAATGAAAAACTGTTTTTT. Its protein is CASSLGAGNEKLFF.

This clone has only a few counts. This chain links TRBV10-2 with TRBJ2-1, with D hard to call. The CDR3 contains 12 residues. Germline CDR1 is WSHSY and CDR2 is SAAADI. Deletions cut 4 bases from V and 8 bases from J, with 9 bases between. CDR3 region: CASSASQYEQFF. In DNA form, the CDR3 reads TGCGCCAGCAGTGCTAGTCAGTATGAGCAGTTCTTC.

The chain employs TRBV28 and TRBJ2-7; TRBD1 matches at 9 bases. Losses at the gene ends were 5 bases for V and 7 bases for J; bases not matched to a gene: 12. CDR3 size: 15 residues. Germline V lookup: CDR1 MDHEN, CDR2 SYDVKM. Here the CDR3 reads CASSTGTGSLGEQYF. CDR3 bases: TGTGCCAGCAGTACCGGGACAGGGTCCCTCGGGGAGCAGTACTTC.

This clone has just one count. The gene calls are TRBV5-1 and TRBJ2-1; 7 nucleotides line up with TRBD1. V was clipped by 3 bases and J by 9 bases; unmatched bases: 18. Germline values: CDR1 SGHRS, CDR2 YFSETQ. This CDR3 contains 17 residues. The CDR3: CASSSPLSDRDFSEQFF. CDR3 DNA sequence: TGCGCCAGCAGCTCCCCACTGTCCGACAGGGATTTCAGTGAGCAGTTCTTC.

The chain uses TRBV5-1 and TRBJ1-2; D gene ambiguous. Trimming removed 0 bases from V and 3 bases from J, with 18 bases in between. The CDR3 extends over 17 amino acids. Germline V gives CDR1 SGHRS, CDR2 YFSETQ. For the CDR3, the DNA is TGCGCCAGCAGCTTGGCCCTTACACGGCCAGGCCACTATGGCTACACCTTC. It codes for CASSLALTRPGHYGYTF.

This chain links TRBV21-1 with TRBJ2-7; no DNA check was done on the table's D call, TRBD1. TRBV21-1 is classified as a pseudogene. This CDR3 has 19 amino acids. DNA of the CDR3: TGTGCCAGCAGCAAGAACAGAGACAGGCTCTCAAGAATAGCTTACGAGCAGTACTTC. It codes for CASSKNRDRLSRIAYEQYF.

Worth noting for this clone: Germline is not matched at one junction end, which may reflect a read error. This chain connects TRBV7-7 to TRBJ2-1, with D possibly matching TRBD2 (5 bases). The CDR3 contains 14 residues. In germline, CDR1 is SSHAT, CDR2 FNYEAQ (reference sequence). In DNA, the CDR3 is TGTGCTAGCAGCATCCGGGATAACTACAATGAGCAGTTCTTC. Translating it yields CASSIRDNYNEQFF.

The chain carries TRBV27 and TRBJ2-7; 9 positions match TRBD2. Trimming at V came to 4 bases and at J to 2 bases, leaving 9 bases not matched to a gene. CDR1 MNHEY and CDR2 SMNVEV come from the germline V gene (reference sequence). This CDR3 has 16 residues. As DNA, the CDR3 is TGTGCCAGCAGTTCCTATAGCGGGAGTGTCCCCTACGAGCAGTACTTC. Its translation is CASSSYSGSVPYEQYF.

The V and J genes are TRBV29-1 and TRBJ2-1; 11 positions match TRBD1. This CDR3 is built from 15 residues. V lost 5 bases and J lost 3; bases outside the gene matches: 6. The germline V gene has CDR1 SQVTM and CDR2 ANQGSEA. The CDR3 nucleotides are TGCAGCGTTTTACCGGGACAGGGGGTCTACAATGAGCAGTTCTTC. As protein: CSVLPGQGVYNEQFF.

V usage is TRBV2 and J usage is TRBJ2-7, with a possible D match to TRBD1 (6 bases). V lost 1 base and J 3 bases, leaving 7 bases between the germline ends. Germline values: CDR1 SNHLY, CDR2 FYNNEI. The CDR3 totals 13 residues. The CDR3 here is CASSEEQGYEQYF. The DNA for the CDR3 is TGTGCCAGCAGTGAAGAACAGGGCTACGAGCAGTACTTC.

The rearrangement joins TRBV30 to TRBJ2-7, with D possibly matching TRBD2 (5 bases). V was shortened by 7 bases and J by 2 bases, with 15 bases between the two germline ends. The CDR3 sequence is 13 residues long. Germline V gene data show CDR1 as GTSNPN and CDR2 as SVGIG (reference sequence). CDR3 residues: CASLRSGAYEQYF. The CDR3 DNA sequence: TGTGCCTCCCTACGGAGCGGCGCCTACGAGCAGTACTTC.

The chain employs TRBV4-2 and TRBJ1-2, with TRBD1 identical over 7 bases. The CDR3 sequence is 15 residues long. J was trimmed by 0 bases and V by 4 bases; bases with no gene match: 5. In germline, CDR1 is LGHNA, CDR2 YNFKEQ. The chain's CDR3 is CASSPRDSANYGYTF. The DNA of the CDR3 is TGTGCCAGCAGCCCGCGGGACAGCGCTAACTATGGCTACACCTTC.

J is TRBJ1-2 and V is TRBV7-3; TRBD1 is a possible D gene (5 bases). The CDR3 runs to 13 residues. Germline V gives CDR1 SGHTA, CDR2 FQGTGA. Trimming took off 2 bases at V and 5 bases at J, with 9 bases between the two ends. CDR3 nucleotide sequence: TGTGCCAGCAGCTTAGCAGGGACTTATGGCTACACCTTC. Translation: CASSLAGTYGYTF. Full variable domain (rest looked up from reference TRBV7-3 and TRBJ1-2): GAGVSQTPSNKVTEKGKYVELRCDPISGHTALYWYRQSLGQGPEFLIYFQGTGAADDSGLPNDRFFAVRPEGSVSTLKIQRTERGDSAVYLCASSLAGTYGYTFGSGTRLTVV.